These 24 T cell receptor beta chains came from one sample sequenced in a study of T cell responses to AZD1222 COVID-19 vaccine (dated by TCRdb to 2020 to 2022). Library preparation used the immunoSEQ multiplex PCR assay. TCRdb holds this immuneACCESS table with in-frame rearrangements only. Some clones are missing; in checked studies, unresolved V genes explain under half, and the rest has no known cause. For this sample there are around 150,000 clones; 80% to 95% appear just once. Of the sample, approximately 4% falls within the top ten clones. Interpreted using the paper, the time point label stands for: about 28 days (+/-7) after the second vaccine dose. Material: peripheral blood, obtained 28 days after the second AZD1222 dose. Source of these receptors: an adult who received the AZD1222 COVID-19 vaccine.

This clone was seen once. The chain combines TRBV28 with TRBJ2-3; 8 nucleotides match TRBD1. This CDR3 region has 15 residues. V was pared by 5 bases and J by 2 bases, with 6 bases of the junction left unmatched. In germline, CDR1 is MDHEN, CDR2 SYDVKM. In DNA form, the CDR3 reads TGTGCCAGCAGTCCCCTGGGACAGGACACAGATACGCAGTATTTT. As protein: CASSPLGQDTDTQYF.

The chain couples TRBV12-3 or TRBV12-4 to TRBJ2-5; D remains ambiguous. Trimming took 5 bases from V and 4 from J, leaving 11 bases between them. The CDR3 totals 13 residues. The CDR3 bases are TGTGCCAGCAGTCGCCCGAGCCTAGAGACCCAGTACTTC. Translated, it gives CASSRPSLETQYF.

The chain couples TRBV7-3 to TRBJ2-1; 11 bases map to TRBD2. V shed 3 bases, J shed 4 bases, and the junction held 2 bases outside the gene matches. Per the germline V gene, CDR1 is SGHTA and CDR2 is FQGTGA. The CDR3 is 15 residues long. CDR3 bases: TGTGCCAGCAGCTTTGGGACTAGCGGATACAATGAGCAGTTCTTC. Amino acid sequence: CASSFGTSGYNEQFF.

The chain carries TRBV28 and TRBJ2-1; 14 bases line up with TRBD2. CDR1 and CDR2 (germline): MDHEN, SYDVKM. The CDR3 is made up of 18 amino acids. The V segment lost 5 bases and the J segment 4 bases; nucleotides outside the gene matches: 10. The CDR3 nucleotides are TGTGCCAGCAGTGGGACTAGCGGGAGAAGCGGGGTTTACAATGAGCAGTTCTTC. Translating it yields CASSGTSGRSGVYNEQFF.

A single count supports this clone. The chain recombines TRBV29-1 with TRBJ1-2, with 9 bases lining up with TRBD1. V lost 5 bases, J lost 0 bases, and 1 base stayed unmatched. The germline gives CDR1 SQVTM, CDR2 ANQGSEA. There are 13 residues in the CDR3. CDR3 residues: CSVRDRANYGYTF. The CDR3 DNA follows: TGCAGCGTTAGGGACAGGGCTAACTATGGCTACACCTTC. Combining the CDR3 with reference TRBV29-1 and TRBJ1-2 gives the whole variable domain SAVISQKPSRDICQRGTSLTIQCQVDSQVTMMFWYRQQPGQSLTLIATANQGSEATYESGFVIDKFPISRPNLTFSTLTVSNMSPEDSSIYLCSVRDRANYGYTFGSGTRLTVV.

The genes are TRBV28 and TRBJ1-1; possibly TRBD1 for D (5 bases). This CDR3 contains 13 residues. V lost 8 bases, J lost 0 bases, and 10 bases lay in between. CDR1 is MDHEN, CDR2 SYDVKM, per germline. The CDR3 reads CASLGRVNTEAFF. DNA for the CDR3: TGTGCCAGCTTGGGCAGGGTGAACACTGAAGCTTTCTTT.

The chain combines TRBV19 with TRBJ2-7; 9 nucleotides align to TRBD1. Germline loops: CDR1 LNHDA, CDR2 SQIVND (reference sequence). The CDR3 spans 13 residues. Trimming at V came to 7 bases and at J to 4 bases, leaving 5 bases not matched to a gene. The CDR3 here is CASMGTGRYEQYF. The CDR3 DNA reads as TGTGCCAGTATGGGGACAGGGCGGTACGAGCAGTACTTC.

The rearrangement joins TRBV9 to TRBJ1-4, with TRBD1 matching 8 bases. The CDR3 consists of 17 residues. Germline-derived CDR1 and CDR2 are SGDLS and YYNGEE. J lost 2 bases, V lost 3 bases, and 9 bases had no gene match. The CDR3 coding sequence is TGTGCCAGCAGCGCAGGACAGGGATTGCAGACTAATGAAAAACTGTTTTTT. The encoded protein is CASSAGQGLQTNEKLFF.

This chain links TRBV3-1 (or the pseudogene TRBV3-2) with TRBJ1-3; D remains unclear. Trimming cost V 4 bases and J 0 bases, with 10 bases left between them. Germline assignment: CDR1 LGHDT and CDR2 YNNKEL (reference sequence). The CDR3 loop spans 15 amino acids. In nucleotides, the CDR3 is TGTGCCAGCAGCCTCGCTCCGGGCTCTGGAAACACCATATATTTT. It translates to CASSLAPGSGNTIYF.

Concerning this clone itself: This CDR3 is also generated by other DNA sequences in the sample. The chain has TRBV18 and TRBJ2-5; D not resolved. Germline values: CDR1 KGHSH, CDR2 LQKENI. There are 12 residues in the CDR3. The germline V and J ends were trimmed by 3 bases and 4 bases, with 6 bases remaining between them. CDR3 sequence (DNA): TGTGCCAGCTCACCCCAGAGAGAGACCCAGTACTTC. Its protein product is CASSPQRETQYF.

The chain is built from TRBV10-3 and TRBJ2-5; the D gene is possibly TRBD2 (5 bases). The CDR3 is 14 residues long. V was trimmed by 6 bases and J by 7 bases, leaving 18 bases between them. Germline lookup yields CDR1 ENHRY and CDR2 SYGVKD. CDR3: CAISQPAVEGTQYF. The CDR3 DNA reads as TGTGCCATCAGCCAACCCGCGGTAGAGGGGACCCAGTACTTC.

The V gene is TRBV28, the J gene TRBJ1-1; TRBD1 matches at 7 bases. Germline CDR1 MDHEN, CDR2 SYDVKM. The CDR3 loop spans 15 amino acids. After removal of 4 bases from V and 0 bases from J, the junction contained 5 bases not matched to a gene. The DNA of the CDR3 is TGTGCCAGCAGTTCCCCAGGGGGGATGAACACTGAAGCTTTCTTT. Its protein product is CASSSPGGMNTEAFF.

V gene TRBV29-1 combines with J gene TRBJ1-2, with D perhaps TRBD1 (6 bases). The V gene's germline CDR1 is SQVTM and CDR2 ANQGSEA. Trimming took 4 bases from V and 5 from J, leaving 23 bases between them. The CDR3 consists of 16 residues. In nucleotides, the CDR3 is TGCAGCGTTGTGGGGAGCCCTAACAGGGTAGGGTATGGCTACACCTTC. It is translated as CSVVGSPNRVGYGYTF.

The V gene is TRBV6-6, the J gene TRBJ2-1; D unclear. The ends were cut back, 5 bases at V and 6 bases at J, with 8 bases in the middle. The V gene's germline CDR1 is MNHNY and CDR2 SVGAGI (reference sequence). The CDR3 extends over 12 amino acids. The CDR3 coding sequence is TGTGCCAGCAGTCGACCCCGCAATGAGCAGTTCTTC. This gives the protein CASSRPRNEQFF.

The chain's CDR3 is CASSQESTTGPDTQYF. CDR3 sequence (DNA): TGTGCCAGCAGCCAAGAGTCAACGACAGGGCCAGATACGCAGTATTTT. The chain carries TRBV4-2 and TRBJ2-3, with 7 bases fitting TRBD1. Looked up from germline, CDR1 is LGHNA and CDR2 is YNFKEQ. Trimming took 0 bases from V and 4 from J; bases not matched to a gene: 7. CDR3 length: 16 residues.

The V call is TRBV10-3, the J call TRBJ1-5; 10 nucleotides agree with TRBD1. Losses at the gene ends were 0 bases for V and 3 bases for J; bases not matched to a gene: 8. This CDR3 has 18 amino acids. Per the germline V gene, CDR1 is ENHRY and CDR2 is SYGVKD. Here the CDR3 reads CAISESSWGQGNNQPQHF. CDR3 nucleotides: TGTGCCATCAGTGAGTCTAGCTGGGGACAGGGGAACAATCAGCCCCAGCATTTT.

The chain links TRBV19 to TRBJ2-1, with unresolved D. The germline V gene encodes CDR1 LNHDA and CDR2 SQIVND (reference sequence). This CDR3 contains 12 residues. Trimming shortened V by 10 bases and J by 4 bases, and 11 bases separated the two germline ends. The CDR3 DNA reads TGTGCCACCCAGAAGGAGTACAATGAGCAGTTCTTC. It yields the protein CATQKEYNEQFF.

V and J are TRBV12-3 or TRBV12-4 and TRBJ1-1; D remains unclear. This CDR3 contains 13 residues. Between the trimmed V and J ends, which lost 4 bases and 1 base, there was a span of 7 bases. CDR3 sequence: CASSWTENTEAFF. The CDR3 DNA reads as TGTGCCAGCAGTTGGACCGAGAACACTGAAGCTTTCTTT.

V and J are TRBV5-1 and TRBJ2-1; the match to TRBD2 covers 12 bases. The CDR3 covers 16 residues. Germline-derived CDR1 and CDR2 are SGHRS and YFSETQ. With V trimmed by 0 bases and J by 9 bases, 7 bases remained unmatched. The CDR3 loop is CASSLGTSGDVGEQFF. Here the CDR3 DNA reads TGCGCCAGCAGCTTGGGGACTAGCGGGGACGTAGGTGAGCAGTTCTTC. Complete variable domain (other parts from reference TRBV5-1 and TRBJ2-1): KAGVTQTPRYLIKTRGQQVTLSCSPISGHRSVSWYQQTPGQGLQFLFEYFSETQRNKGNFPGRFSGRQFSNSRSEMNVSTLELGDSALYLCASSLGTSGDVGEQFFGPGTRLTVL.

This chain connects TRBV27 to TRBJ2-7; TRBD1 matches at 7 bases. V lost 5 bases to trimming and J lost 2 bases; unmatched junction nucleotides: 6. CDR3 size: 14 residues. Germline V CDR1 and CDR2: MNHEY, SMNVEV (reference sequence). For the CDR3, the DNA is TGTGCCAGCAGTCCCGGGGACAGCCCCTACGAGCAGTACTTC. Residues: CASSPGDSPYEQYF.

The gene calls are TRBV29-1 and TRBJ2-7, with a possible D match to TRBD2 (5 bases). CDR1 is SQVTM, CDR2 ANQGSEA, per germline. V gave up 4 bases and J gave up 1 base, with 11 bases separating them. The CDR3 covers 13 residues. DNA of the CDR3: TGCAGCGTTGTGGGAAGACTATCCTACGAGCAGTACTTC. Translated, it gives CSVVGRLSYEQYF.

This clone has a single count. This chain links TRBV29-1 with TRBJ1-1; D perhaps matches TRBD1 (6 bases). The CDR3 totals 17 residues. V was pared by 6 bases and J by 0 bases, with 23 bases between. CDR1 is SQVTM and CDR2 is ANQGSEA in the germline V gene. In nucleotides, the CDR3 is TGCAGCGTCACCCTGGGACATCTCCCCAGAATGAACACTGAAGCTTTCTTT. Amino acid sequence: CSVTLGHLPRMNTEAFF.

This chain uses TRBV6-1 with TRBJ1-3; weak D call: TRBD1 (5 bases). Germline CDR1 reads MNHNS; CDR2 reads SASEGT. Trimming took off 3 bases at V and 0 bases at J, with 12 bases between the two ends. This CDR3 has 16 residues. CDR3 amino acids: CASSDGGIFSGNTIYF. CDR3 nucleotide sequence: TGTGCCAGCAGTGACGGGGGGATCTTCTCTGGAAACACCATATATTTT.

This clone was seen only a few times. The chain uses TRBV29-1 and TRBJ1-1; D remains unclear. Trimming cost V 6 bases and J 3 bases, with 11 bases left between them. This CDR3 spans 12 amino acids. CDR1 is SQVTM and CDR2 is ANQGSEA in the germline V gene. Here the CDR3 DNA reads TGCAGCGTCAGAAGTGGAGACACTGAAGCTTTCTTT. Encoded protein: CSVRSGDTEAFF.